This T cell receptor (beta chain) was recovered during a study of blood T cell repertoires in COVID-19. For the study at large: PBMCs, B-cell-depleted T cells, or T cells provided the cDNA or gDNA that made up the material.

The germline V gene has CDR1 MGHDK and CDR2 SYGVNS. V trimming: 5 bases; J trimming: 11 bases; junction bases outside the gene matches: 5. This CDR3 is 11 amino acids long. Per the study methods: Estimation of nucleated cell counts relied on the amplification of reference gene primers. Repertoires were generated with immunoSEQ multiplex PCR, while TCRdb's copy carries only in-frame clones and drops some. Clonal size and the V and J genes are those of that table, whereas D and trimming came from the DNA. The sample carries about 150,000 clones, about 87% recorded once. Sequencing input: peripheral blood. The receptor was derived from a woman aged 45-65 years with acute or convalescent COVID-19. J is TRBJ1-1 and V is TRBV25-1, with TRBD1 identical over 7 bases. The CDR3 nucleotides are TGTGCCAGCAGTCCGGGACAGCTCGCTTTCTTT. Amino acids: CASSPGQLAFF.